One and the same sample provided the 4 T cell receptor beta chains below, sequenced in a study of blood T cell repertoires in COVID-19. The protocol was immunoSEQ multiplex PCR, while the TCRdb copy is restricted to in-frame clones and leaves out a portion. The sample carries more than 95,000 clones, roughly 80% recorded once. The source material was peripheral blood. These receptors were taken from a woman aged 80 or over with acute or convalescent COVID-19.

This clone occurred once. V is TRBV2 and J is TRBJ1-2, with D possibly TRBD1 on 5 matching bases. The CDR3 runs to 13 residues. Germline values: CDR1 SNHLY, CDR2 FYNNEI. The V end was cut by 5 bases, the J end by 7 bases, with 14 bases between. This CDR3 is CASSPGRRVGYTF. In DNA form, the CDR3 reads TGTGCCAGCAGTCCGGGACGGAGGGTTGGCTACACCTTC.

The J gene is TRBJ2-7, the V gene TRBV5-6; D may be TRBD2 (6 bases). With 3 bases removed from V and 0 bases from J, the gap between germline ends came to 13 bases. CDR3 size: 15 residues. Germline V gene data show CDR1 as SGHDT and CDR2 as YYEEEE. DNA of the CDR3: TGTGCCAGCAGCTACAGGACTACCGGCTCCTACGAGCAGTACTTC. Protein: CASSYRTTGSYEQYF.

The chain is built from TRBV3-1 (or the pseudogene TRBV3-2) and TRBJ2-7, with D uncertain. The V end was cut by 8 bases, the J end by 4 bases, with 12 bases between. This CDR3 has 12 amino acids. CDR1 is LGHDT and CDR2 is YNNKEL in the germline V gene (reference sequence). In nucleotides, the CDR3 is TGTGCCAGCGCAGGTGGTCAGTACGAGCAGTACTTC. As protein: CASAGGQYEQYF.

The chain joins TRBV2 to TRBJ2-3, with D possibly TRBD1 on 6 matching bases. V was trimmed by 4 bases and J by 3 bases, leaving 11 bases between them. The CDR3 is 14 amino acids. Germline V lookup: CDR1 SNHLY, CDR2 FYNNEI. CDR3 amino acids: CASSGWTATDTQYF. CDR3 sequence (DNA): TGTGCCAGCAGTGGATGGACAGCTACAGATACGCAGTATTTT.